The 18 T cell receptor beta chains given below trace back to one sample, sequenced in a study of CD8 T cells in ankylosing spondylitis listed by TCRdb under 2017. To prepare the library, 5' RACE was applied. TCRdb names Illumina HiSeq 2500 as the instrument used. Using fastp trimming at Q25 and MiXCR clonotype assembly, TCRdb reanalyzed the public sequencing data and kept in-frame beta chains. Identical CDR3 proteins give one entry, which carries the most common genes and DNA. The sample table contains around 250,000 distinct CDR3 sequences; only one count was recorded for roughly 32% of them. The ten most abundant clones make up roughly 4.2% of the sample. Sequencing input: blood, either unsorted or a sorted T cell fraction (not recorded which). These receptors all come from a male donor with ankylosing spondylitis or in good health (not recorded which).

This clonotype was detected a few times. The chain is built from TRBV5-1 and TRBJ2-7; maybe TRBD2 (5 bases). V was trimmed by 2 bases and J by 0 bases, leaving 6 bases between them. The CDR3 loop spans 13 amino acids. Germline V gene sequence: CDR1 SGHRS, CDR2 YFSETQ. The CDR3 nucleotides are TGCGCCAGCAGCTTCGGGGACTCCTACGAGCAGTACTTC. It is translated as CASSFGDSYEQYF.

This chain joins TRBV20-1 and TRBJ2-1, with 8 bases that match TRBD2. Germline V gene data show CDR1 as DFQATT and CDR2 as SNEGSKA (reference sequence). This CDR3 contains 12 residues. V gave up 3 bases and J gave up 6 bases; unmatched junction bases: 1. Written as DNA, the CDR3 is TGCAGTGCTAGCGGGGGGGCCAATGAGCAGTTCTTC. Protein product: CSASGGANEQFF.

The chain has TRBV5-8 and TRBJ2-1; a weak D match, TRBD1 (6 bases). CDR1 SGHTS and CDR2 YDEGEE come from the germline V gene. V was trimmed by 4 bases and J by 7 bases, leaving 21 bases between them. The CDR3 spans 16 residues. In nucleotides, the CDR3 is TGTGCCAGCAGCCCTATGGACAGCTTCCCCGTAAATGAGCAGTTCTTC. This codes for CASSPMDSFPVNEQFF. Together with reference TRBV5-8 and TRBJ2-1, the CDR3 gives the full variable domain: EAGVTQSPTHLIKTRGQQATLRCSPISGHTSVYWYQQALGLGLQFLLWYDEGEERNRGNFPPRFSGRQFPNYSSELNVNALELEDSALYLCASSPMDSFPVNEQFFGPGTRLTVL.

This clonotype was found a few times. The chain is built from TRBV20-1 and TRBJ2-5; TRBD1 matches at 7 bases. After removal of 5 bases from V and 6 bases from J, the junction contained 6 bases not matched to a gene. Germline CDR1 DFQATT, CDR2 SNEGSKA (reference sequence). The CDR3 extends over 12 amino acids. CDR3 residues: CSAEYRGQTQYF. Here the CDR3 DNA reads TGCAGTGCTGAATACAGGGGACAGACCCAGTACTTC.

The chain employs TRBV5-1 and TRBJ1-2; TRBD1 agrees at 10 bases. The CDR3 is 15 residues long. The J segment lost 6 bases and the V segment lost 1 base, leaving 6 bases of the junction unmatched. Germline CDR1 is SGHRS and CDR2 is YFSETQ. This chain's CDR3 is CASSLPTGGADGYTF. The CDR3 DNA reads TGCGCCAGCAGCTTGCCGACAGGGGGCGCGGATGGCTACACCTTC.

This clonotype was recorded only once. The chain links TRBV12-3 or TRBV12-4 to TRBJ2-5; the D is unclear. Trimming stripped 6 bases from V and 6 bases from J, with 11 bases between. The CDR3 is made up of 12 amino acids. The CDR3: CASSPAPKTQYF. CDR3 coding DNA: TGTGCCAGCAGCCCAGCCCCGAAGACCCAGTACTTC.

This chain joins TRBV6-2 or TRBV6-3 and TRBJ2-1; D is undetermined. The length of the CDR3 is 13 residues. Germline CDR1 is MNHEY and CDR2 is SVGEGT. V dropped 5 bases and J dropped 2 bases, with 7 bases sitting between them. The CDR3 sequence is CASSVVTYNEQFF. The CDR3 DNA sequence: TGTGCCAGCAGTGTAGTAACCTACAATGAGCAGTTCTTC.

The chain carries TRBV5-1 and TRBJ2-7, with unresolved D. Germline loops: CDR1 SGHRS, CDR2 YFSETQ. The V end lost 1 base, the J end lost 2 bases, and 16 bases lay between the germline ends. The CDR3 extends over 16 amino acids. CDR3 sequence (DNA): TGCGCCAGCAGCTTGCCCCGTTCAGGTGCCGCCTACGAGCAGTACTTC. It is translated as CASSLPRSGAAYEQYF.

V usage is TRBV27 and J usage is TRBJ2-3; D ambiguous. CDR3 length: 15 residues. The V gene's germline CDR1 is MNHEY and CDR2 SMNVEV (reference sequence). Trimming left V 6 bases short and J 1 base short, with 14 bases between. The CDR3 nucleotides are TGTGCCAGCAGCCTAAGGTGGCATCGCACAGATACGCAGTATTTT. It is translated as CASSLRWHRTDTQYF.

CDR3 amino acids: CASSREGHDYEQFF. The DNA for the CDR3 is TGTGCCAGCTCACGGGAGGGCCATGACTATGAGCAGTTCTTC. The J gene is TRBJ2-1, the V gene TRBV18; TRBD2 agrees at 7 bases. Germline CDR1 is KGHSH and CDR2 is LQKENI. This CDR3 has 14 residues. Losses at the gene ends were 4 bases for V and 8 bases for J; bases not matched to a gene: 8.

V gene TRBV12-3 or TRBV12-4 combines with J gene TRBJ1-3; TRBD1 matches at 7 bases. The CDR3 runs 18 residues. With 4 bases clipped from V and 4 bases from J, the junction kept 16 bases outside the gene matches. This CDR3 reads CASSWNSGQVYIGNTIYF. The CDR3 DNA sequence: TGTGCCAGCAGTTGGAACTCAGGACAGGTGTATATCGGAAACACCATATATTTT.

In this sample, this clonotype turned up a few times. The chain uses TRBV9 and TRBJ1-5, with D possibly being TRBD1 (5 bases). Germline CDR1 SGDLS, CDR2 YYNGEE. V was cut by 0 bases and J by 2 bases, with 9 bases left in between. This CDR3 spans 15 amino acids. For the CDR3, the DNA is TGTGCCAGCAGCGTAGCGGGGGAGGGCAATCAGCCCCAGCATTTT. This encodes CASSVAGEGNQPQHF.

This clonotype was seen only a few times. The chain links TRBV12-3 or TRBV12-4 to TRBJ1-1; 7 bases fit TRBD1. Unmatched junction bases numbered 7, after V lost 6 bases and J lost 9 bases. CDR3 length equals 12 residues. Here the CDR3 DNA reads TGTGCCAGCAGCTTGACGGACAGGAAAGCTTTCTTT. Translating gives CASSLTDRKAFF.

This clonotype showed up just a few times. This chain uses TRBV10-3 with TRBJ2-7, with TRBD1 matching 7 bases. The germline gives CDR1 ENHRY, CDR2 SYGVKD. The CDR3 consists of 11 residues. V lost 11 bases to trimming and J lost 4 bases; unmatched junction nucleotides: 5. The CDR3 protein is CAVGTAYEQYF. CDR3 bases: TGTGCCGTCGGGACAGCTTACGAGCAGTACTTC.

This clonotype was counted between two and nine times. The V gene is TRBV29-1, the J gene TRBJ2-3, with 8 bases that match TRBD2. This CDR3 is built from 13 residues. Looked up from germline, CDR1 is SQVTM and CDR2 is ANQGSEA. Trimming removed 7 bases from V and 2 bases from J; junction bases left unmatched: 5. CDR3 in amino acids: CSAGGKLTDTQYF. CDR3 nucleotides: TGCAGCGCGGGGGGGAAACTCACAGATACGCAGTATTTT.

This clonotype was counted a few times. The chain carries TRBV7-9 and TRBJ2-1; a weak D match, TRBD1 (6 bases). The germline V gene has CDR1 SEHNR and CDR2 FQNEAQ (reference sequence). V shed 5 bases and J shed 2 bases, with 10 bases lying between them. This CDR3 region has 14 residues. The CDR3: CASSKGGPYNEQFF. The CDR3 coding sequence is TGTGCCAGCAGCAAAGGGGGACCCTACAATGAGCAGTTCTTC.

The rearrangement uses TRBV20-1 and TRBJ2-3; 7 bases are a match to TRBD2. The V gene's germline CDR1 is DFQATT and CDR2 SNEGSKA (reference sequence). J lost 11 bases, V lost 5 bases, and 28 bases had no gene match. CDR3 length: 18 residues. The CDR3 loop reads CSAFTGPAGTLKNVGQYF. CDR3 nucleotides: TGCAGTGCTTTTACGGGACCAGCGGGGACCCTTAAGAATGTTGGGCAGTATTTT.

The chain has TRBV12-3 or TRBV12-4 and TRBJ2-7; D is unresolved. Trimming stripped 3 bases from V and 3 bases from J, with 21 bases between. This CDR3 region has 17 residues. CDR3 in amino acids: CASSFGRVAGRDYEQYF. CDR3 in DNA: TGTGCCAGCAGTTTTGGACGAGTGGCAGGCCGAGACTACGAGCAGTACTTC.